The 9 T cell receptor beta chains given below trace back to one sample, sequenced in a study of cytomegalovirus exposure and HLA in healthy donors. The PCR used 60 Vbeta and 13 Jbeta primers. Repertoires were generated with immunoSEQ multiplex PCR, while TCRdb's copy carries only in-frame clones and drops some. Altogether around 100,000 clones are present, under 85% being singletons, with the ten largest covering approximately 3.7%. Source material: PBMCs. Every receptor here comes from a female donor in good health and CMV-seropositive.

The chain carries TRBV2 and TRBJ1-4, with D possibly being TRBD1 (6 bases). From germline, CDR1 is SNHLY and CDR2 FYNNEI. This CDR3 is built from 16 residues. The ends were cut back, 7 bases at V and 5 bases at J, with 20 bases in the middle. Written as DNA, the CDR3 is TGTGCCAGCAAGGGATTCTGGACAGAACAGAATGAAAAACTGTTTTTT. Its protein is CASKGFWTEQNEKLFF.

The V gene is TRBV7-9, the J gene TRBJ1-6; D possibly corresponds to TRBD1 (5 bases). Germline CDR1 reads SEHNR; CDR2 reads FQNEAQ (reference sequence). The CDR3 sequence is 15 residues long. V was clipped by 5 bases and J by 9 bases, with 17 bases between them. DNA for the CDR3: TGTGCCAGCAGCCTAATCCAGGGCGGTGGTTCACCCCTCCACTTT. This gives the protein CASSLIQGGGSPLHF.

This chain connects TRBV6-7 to TRBJ2-3, with 10 bases aligning to TRBD2. TRBV6-7 is sorted into the ORF group, with uncertain function. V gave up 7 bases and J gave up 1 base; unmatched junction bases: 17. The length of the CDR3 is 19 residues. CDR3 in amino acids: CASIPRDLAGVLCTDTQYF. The DNA of the CDR3 is TGTGCCAGCATTCCCCGCGACCTAGCGGGAGTGTTATGCACAGATACGCAGTATTTT.

The rearrangement links TRBV27 to TRBJ1-4; D is possibly TRBD1 (5 bases). CDR3 length: 15 residues. CDR1 and CDR2 (germline): MNHEY, SMNVEV (reference sequence). Trimming left V 5 bases short and J 8 bases short, with 18 bases between. The CDR3 sequence: CASSPGSGIREKLFF. The CDR3 DNA follows: TGTGCCAGCAGTCCTGGGTCAGGGATCAGAGAAAAACTGTTTTTT.

The chain employs TRBV10-1 and TRBJ2-3; TRBD2 aligns across 8 bases. With V trimmed by 1 base and J by 1 base, 4 bases remained unmatched. Germline V lookup: CDR1 WNHNN, CDR2 SYGVQD (reference sequence). The CDR3 length is 16 residues. CDR3 sequence: CASSEFMRGGTDTQYF. CDR3 DNA: TGCGCCAGCAGTGAGTTCATGCGGGGGGGCACAGATACGCAGTATTTT.

The chain employs TRBV25-1 and TRBJ2-3; 10 nucleotides align to TRBD1. Germline-derived CDR1 and CDR2 are MGHDK and SYGVNS. This CDR3 comprises 13 residues. Trimming removed 6 bases from V and 5 bases from J; junction bases left unmatched: 2. This CDR3 is CASRGQGKDTQYF. CDR3 nucleotides: TGTGCCAGCAGGGGACAGGGGAAAGATACGCAGTATTTT. The full variable domain, its missing parts supplied by reference TRBV25-1 and TRBJ2-3, is EADIYQTPRYLVIGTGKKITLECSQTMGHDKMYWYQQDPGMELHLIHYSYGVNSTEKGDLSSESTVSRIRTEHFPLTLESARPSHTSQYLCASRGQGKDTQYFGPGTRLTVL.

The rearrangement uses TRBV7-2 and TRBJ2-7; 11 bases align to TRBD2. V gave up 2 bases and J gave up 12 bases; unmatched junction bases: 6. CDR3 size: 13 residues. Per germline, CDR1 SGHTA and CDR2 FQGNSA. For the CDR3, the DNA is TGTGCCAGCAGCTTAACTAGCGGGAGTATCGTGTACTTC. Protein product: CASSLTSGSIVYF.

This clone was picked up a small number of times. The chain joins TRBV30 to TRBJ1-2; 9 bases are a match to TRBD1. With V trimmed by 5 bases and J by 6 bases, 4 bases remained unmatched. CDR1 and CDR2 (germline): GTSNPN, SVGIG (reference sequence). This CDR3 spans 12 amino acids. The CDR3 loop is CAWGRDRDGYTF. The CDR3 nucleotides are TGTGCCTGGGGCCGGGACAGGGATGGCTACACCTTC.

As regards this clone: The same CDR3 is also encoded by other DNA sequences in this sample. V gene TRBV27 combines with J gene TRBJ2-2; 8 bases are a match to TRBD2. The CDR3 consists of 18 residues. V trimming: 3 bases; J trimming: 1 base; junction bases outside the gene matches: 10. Germline assignment: CDR1 MNHEY and CDR2 SMNVEV (reference sequence). Written as DNA, the CDR3 is TGTGCCAGCAGTTTTGGTGCGGGGGGAAGAGGGAACACCGGGGAGCTGTTTTTT. Translated, it gives CASSFGAGGRGNTGELFF.